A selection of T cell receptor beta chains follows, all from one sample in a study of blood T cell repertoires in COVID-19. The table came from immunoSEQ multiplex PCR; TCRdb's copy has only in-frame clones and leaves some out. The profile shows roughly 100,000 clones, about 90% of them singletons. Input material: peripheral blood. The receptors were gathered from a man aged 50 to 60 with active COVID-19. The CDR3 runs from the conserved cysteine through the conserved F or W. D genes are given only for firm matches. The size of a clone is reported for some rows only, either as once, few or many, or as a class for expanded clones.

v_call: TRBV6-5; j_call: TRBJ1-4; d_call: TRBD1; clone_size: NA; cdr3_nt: TGTGCCAGCACCCGTGACAGGGGACGGGGAAAACTGTTTTTT; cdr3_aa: CASTRDRGRGKLFF
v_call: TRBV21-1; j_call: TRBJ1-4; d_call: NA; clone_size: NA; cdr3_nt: TGTGCCAGCAGCAAGGACACAACTAATGAAAAACTGTTTTTT; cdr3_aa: CASSKDTTNEKLFF
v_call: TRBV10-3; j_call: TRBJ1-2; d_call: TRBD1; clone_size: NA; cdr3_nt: TGTGCCACTTCTGACAGGGATTACTATGGCTACACCTTC; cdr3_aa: CATSDRDYYGYTF
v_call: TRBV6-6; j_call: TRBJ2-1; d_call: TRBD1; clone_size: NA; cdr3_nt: TGTGCCAGCGCTCTCGAGGGGGCCTCGGGGCAGTTCTTC; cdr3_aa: CASALEGASGQFF
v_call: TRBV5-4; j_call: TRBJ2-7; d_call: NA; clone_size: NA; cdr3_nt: TGTGCCAGCAGCTCTGACACCCTTCGGGGCGAGCAGTACTTC; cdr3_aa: CASSSDTLRGEQYF
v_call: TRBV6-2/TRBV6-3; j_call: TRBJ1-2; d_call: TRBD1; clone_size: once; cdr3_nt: TGTGCCAGCAGTCTCGGGACAGGGGCTGGCTACACCTTC; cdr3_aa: CASSLGTGAGYTF
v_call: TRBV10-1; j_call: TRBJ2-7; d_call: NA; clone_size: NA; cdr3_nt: TGCGCCAGCAGTGGGGGGATACAGGGTTCCCTCTACGAGCAGTACTTC; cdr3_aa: CASSGGIQGSLYEQYF
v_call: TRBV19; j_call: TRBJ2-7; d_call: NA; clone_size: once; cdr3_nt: TGTGCCAGTAGTACGACAGGCTTTTACGAGCAGTACTTC; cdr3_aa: CASSTTGFYEQYF
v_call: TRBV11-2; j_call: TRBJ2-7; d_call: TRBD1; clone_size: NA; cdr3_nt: TGTGCCAGCAGCCTCGGGACAGTCTTCTACGAGCAGTACTTC; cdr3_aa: CASSLGTVFYEQYF
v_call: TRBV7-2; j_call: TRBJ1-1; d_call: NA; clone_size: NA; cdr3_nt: TGTGCCAGCAGCGTAGGGGTAGGGGCTGAAGCTTTCTTT; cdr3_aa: CASSVGVGAEAFF
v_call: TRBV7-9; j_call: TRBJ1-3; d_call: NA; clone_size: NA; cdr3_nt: TGTGCCAGCAGCTTACGGGGGGACGGAAACACCATATATTTT; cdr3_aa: CASSLRGDGNTIYF
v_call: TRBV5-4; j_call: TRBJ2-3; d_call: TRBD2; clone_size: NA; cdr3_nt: TGTGCCAGCAGCTTAAGCGGGGGCCCGCCGGGGACGCAGTATTTT; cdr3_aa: CASSLSGGPPGTQYF
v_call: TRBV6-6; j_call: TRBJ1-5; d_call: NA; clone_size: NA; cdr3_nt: TGTGCCAGCAGTTACTCGAGAAGTTATAGCAATCAGCCCCAGCATTTT; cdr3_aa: CASSYSRSYSNQPQHF
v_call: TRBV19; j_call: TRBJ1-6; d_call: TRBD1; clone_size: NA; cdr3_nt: TGTGCCAGTAGTACAGGGGGCACCGACAGGGGTTCACCCCTCCACTTT; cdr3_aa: CASSTGGTDRGSPLHF
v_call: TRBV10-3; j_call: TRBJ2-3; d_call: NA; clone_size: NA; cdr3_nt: TGTGCCATCAGTGACCCGGGACTCCCCACAGATACGCAGTATTTT; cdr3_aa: CAISDPGLPTDTQYF
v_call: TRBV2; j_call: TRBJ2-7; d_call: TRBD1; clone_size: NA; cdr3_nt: TGTGCCAGCCGGGAGGAACAGGGGGCTTTCTACGAGCAGTACTTC; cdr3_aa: CASREEQGAFYEQYF
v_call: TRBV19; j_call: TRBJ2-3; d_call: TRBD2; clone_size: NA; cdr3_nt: TGTGCCAGTACGACTAGCGGGGGAAGGGCAGATACGCAGTATTTT; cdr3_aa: CASTTSGGRADTQYF
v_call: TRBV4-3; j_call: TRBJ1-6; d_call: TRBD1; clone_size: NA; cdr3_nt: TGCGCCAGCAGCCAGGGGACAGGGGTAAATTCACCCCTCCACTTT; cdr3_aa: CASSQGTGVNSPLHF
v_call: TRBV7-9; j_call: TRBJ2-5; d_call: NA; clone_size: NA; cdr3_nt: TGTGCCAGCAGCTTAAGTCTCTCCGGAGAGACCCAGTACTTC; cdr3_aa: CASSLSLSGETQYF
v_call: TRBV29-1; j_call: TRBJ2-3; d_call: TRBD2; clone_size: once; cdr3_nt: TGCAGCGTCCTGCGGGGCGGGGGGGCAGATACGCAGTATTTT; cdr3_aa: CSVLRGGGADTQYF
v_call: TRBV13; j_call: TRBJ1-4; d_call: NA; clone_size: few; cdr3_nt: TGTGCCACCATACAGGGATCGTCTAATGAAAAACTGTTTTTT; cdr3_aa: CATIQGSSNEKLFF
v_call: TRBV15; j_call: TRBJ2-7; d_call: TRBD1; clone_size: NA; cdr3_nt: TGTGCCACCAGCCGAGGGGGACAGGGGAACATCGAGCAGTACTTC; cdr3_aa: CATSRGGQGNIEQYF
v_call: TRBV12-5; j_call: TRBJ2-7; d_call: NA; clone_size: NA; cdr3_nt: TGTGCTAGTGGTTTCCTGATACGGGAGCAGTACTTC; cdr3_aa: CASGFLIREQYF
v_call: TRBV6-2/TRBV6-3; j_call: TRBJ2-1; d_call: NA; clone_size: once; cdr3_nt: TGTGCCAGCAGTTATGGGGGGATCCGGGCCTACAATGAGCAGTTCTTC; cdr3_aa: CASSYGGIRAYNEQFF
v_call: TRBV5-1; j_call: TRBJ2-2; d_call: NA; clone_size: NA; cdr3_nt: TGCGCCAGCAGCTTGACATTCACCGGGGAGCTGTTTTTT; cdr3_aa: CASSLTFTGELFF
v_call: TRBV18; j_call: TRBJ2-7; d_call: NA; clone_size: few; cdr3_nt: TGTGCCAGCTCACCTTTATCGCAGGGTTACGAGCAGTACTTC; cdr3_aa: CASSPLSQGYEQYF
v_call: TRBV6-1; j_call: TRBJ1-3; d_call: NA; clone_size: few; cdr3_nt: TGTGCCAGCAGTAAAGACGCGACTCGAAGAGTAGGAAACACCATATATTTT; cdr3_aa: CASSKDATRRVGNTIYF
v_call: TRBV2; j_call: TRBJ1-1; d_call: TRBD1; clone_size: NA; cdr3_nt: TGTGCCAGCAGCCGGGACAGGGGGGTGAACACTGAAGCTTTCTTT; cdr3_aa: CASSRDRGVNTEAFF
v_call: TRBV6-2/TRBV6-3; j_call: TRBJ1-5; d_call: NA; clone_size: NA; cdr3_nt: TGTGCCAGCAGTATCCCCACCGGGGGGGCCAATCAGCCCCAGCATTTT; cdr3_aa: CASSIPTGGANQPQHF
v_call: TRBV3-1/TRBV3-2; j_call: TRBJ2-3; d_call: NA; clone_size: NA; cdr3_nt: TGTGCCACCGGCCGGGGGATCACAGATACGCAGTATTTT; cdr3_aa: CATGRGITDTQYF
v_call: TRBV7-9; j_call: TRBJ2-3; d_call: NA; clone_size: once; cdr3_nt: TGTGCCAGCAGCTTAAAGGGGAGCACAGATACGCAGTATTTT; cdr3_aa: CASSLKGSTDTQYF
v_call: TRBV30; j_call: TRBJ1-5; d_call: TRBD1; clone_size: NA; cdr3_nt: TGTGCCTGGAGGGGTACAGGGGGAGGTCAGCCCCAGCATTTT; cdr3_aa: CAWRGTGGGQPQHF
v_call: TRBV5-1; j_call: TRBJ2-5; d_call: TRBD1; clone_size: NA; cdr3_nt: TGCGCCAGCAGCCTCAGGGGGCACCAAGAGACCCAGTACTTC; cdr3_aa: CASSLRGHQETQYF
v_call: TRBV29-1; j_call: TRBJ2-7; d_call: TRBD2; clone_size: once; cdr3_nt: TGCAGCGTACTTAGCGGGGGGGGCTACGAGCAGTACTTC; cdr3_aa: CSVLSGGGYEQYF
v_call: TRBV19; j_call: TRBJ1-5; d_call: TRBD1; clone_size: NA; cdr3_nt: TGTGCCAGTAGTACCACGGCCGGGACAGGGAAATTCGGTGGCAATCAGCCCCAGCATTTT; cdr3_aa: CASSTTAGTGKFGGNQPQHF
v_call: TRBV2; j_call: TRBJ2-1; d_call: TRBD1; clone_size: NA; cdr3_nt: TGTGCCAGCAGTGAAGGGACAGGGGGCCCACATGAGCAGTTCTTC; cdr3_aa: CASSEGTGGPHEQFF
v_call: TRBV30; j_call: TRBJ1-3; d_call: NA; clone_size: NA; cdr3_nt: TGTGCCTGGAACTATTTTGGAAACACCATATATTTT; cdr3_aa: CAWNYFGNTIYF
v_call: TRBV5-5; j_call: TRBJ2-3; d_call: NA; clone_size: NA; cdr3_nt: TGTGCCAGCAGCTTGAGTACGGCAGATACGCAGTATTTT; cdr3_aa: CASSLSTADTQYF
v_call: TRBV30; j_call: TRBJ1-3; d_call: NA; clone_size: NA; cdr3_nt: TGTGCCTGGAGTGTACAGGGCAGGATGAAAAACACCATATATTTT; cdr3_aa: CAWSVQGRMKNTIYF
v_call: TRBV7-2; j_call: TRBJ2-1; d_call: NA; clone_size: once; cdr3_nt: TGTGCCAGCAGCCCGACAAACAATGAGCAGTTCTTC; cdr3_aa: CASSPTNNEQFF
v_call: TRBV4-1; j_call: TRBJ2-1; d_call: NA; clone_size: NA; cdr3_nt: TGCGCCAGCAGCCCGGTAGGAAGGAGGGTCTACAATGAGCAGTTCTTC; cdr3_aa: CASSPVGRRVYNEQFF
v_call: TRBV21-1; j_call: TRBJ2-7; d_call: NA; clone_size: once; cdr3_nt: TGTGCCAGCAGCAATTCAGGGATAGGTTACGAGCAGTACTTC; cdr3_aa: CASSNSGIGYEQYF
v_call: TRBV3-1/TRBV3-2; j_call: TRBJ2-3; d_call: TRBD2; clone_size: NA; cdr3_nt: TGTGCCAGCATCGCTTCCCTAGCGGGGGCCCCTTTTAGCACAGATACGCAGTATTTT; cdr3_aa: CASIASLAGAPFSTDTQYF